The 25 T cell receptor beta chains given below trace back to one sample, sequenced in a study of cytomegalovirus exposure and HLA in healthy donors. Primers for the PCR totalled 60 Vbeta and 13 Jbeta. The repertoire was sequenced with immunoSEQ multiplex PCR; TCRdb's copy has only in-frame clones and lacks some. Found here are about 180,000 clones, 76% of them singletons; the top ten hold 1.5% to 2%. The sample taken for sequencing was PBMCs. The receptors shown here come from a man in his late teens or twenties in good health and CMV-seronegative.

A remark on this clone: Mismatch with germline at one junction end may stem from a read error. The chain joins TRBV6-6 to TRBJ1-4; a possible D gene is TRBD1 (6 bases). The CDR3 has 16 amino acids. Germline lookup yields CDR1 MNHNY and CDR2 SVGAGI (reference sequence). The CDR3 DNA is TGTGCCAGCAGGTCAACGATACAGGGAACTTATGAAAAACTGTTTTTT. Protein: CASRSTIQGTYEKLFF.

The chain links TRBV7-2 to TRBJ1-2; a possible D gene is TRBD1 (6 bases). V lost 5 bases and J 8 bases, leaving 12 bases between the germline ends. This CDR3 comprises 12 residues. Germline-derived CDR1 and CDR2 are SGHTA and FQGNSA. This CDR3 reads CASSIQGSGYTF. For the CDR3, the DNA is TGTGCCAGCAGCATACAGGGAAGCGGCTACACCTTC.

The chain has TRBV19 and TRBJ2-3; D not certain. Germline lookup yields CDR1 LNHDA and CDR2 SQIVND (reference sequence). This CDR3 spans 15 amino acids. Between the trimmed V and J ends, which lost 2 bases and 4 bases, there was a span of 13 bases. The DNA of the CDR3 is TGTGCCAGTAGTATAAGTCGGGTGAGCGCAGATACGCAGTATTTT. Its protein is CASSISRVSADTQYF.

This chain uses TRBV20-1 with TRBJ2-1, with TRBD1 matching over 9 bases. CDR1 and CDR2 from the germline V gene are DFQATT and SNEGSKA (reference sequence). CDR3 length: 11 amino acids. The V gene end was trimmed by 6 bases and the J gene end by 15 bases; junction bases not matched to a gene: 9. CDR3 sequence reads: CSASPGQGAFF. The DNA for the CDR3 is TGCAGTGCAAGTCCGGGACAGGGAGCGTTCTTC.

The chain has TRBV28 and TRBJ1-1, with D perhaps TRBD1 (6 bases). V was pared by 4 bases and J by 6 bases, with 9 bases between. There are 12 residues in the CDR3. Germline V gives CDR1 MDHEN, CDR2 SYDVKM. The CDR3 DNA sequence: TGTGCCAGCAGTTCGGACAGAGCTGAAGCTTTCTTT. Its translation: CASSSDRAEAFF.

DNA of the CDR3: TGTGCCAGCAGCCCCGGGGGGGCCAGGTACAATGAGCAGTTCTTC. This translates into CASSPGGARYNEQFF. The chain uses TRBV7-2 and TRBJ2-1; 8 nucleotides align to TRBD2. In germline, CDR1 is SGHTA, CDR2 FQGNSA. The CDR3 covers 15 residues. Trimming at V came to 5 bases and at J to 4 bases, leaving 7 bases not matched to a gene.

This chain links TRBV27 with TRBJ1-3; tentative D call: TRBD1 (6 bases). This CDR3 has 18 residues. Germline assignment: CDR1 MNHEY and CDR2 SMNVEV (reference sequence). The ends were cut back, 6 bases at V and 2 bases at J, with 23 bases in the middle. Written as DNA, the CDR3 is TGTGCCAGCAGCCCTAAGCCCCCAGGGGCCTTCCCTGGAAACACCATATATTTT. The encoded protein is CASSPKPPGAFPGNTIYF.

This chain uses TRBV7-6 with TRBJ2-5; D is possibly TRBD1 (5 bases). CDR3 length equals 15 residues. V lost 1 base, J lost 0 bases, and 9 bases lay in between. Germline values: CDR1 SGHVS, CDR2 FNYEAQ. The chain's CDR3 is CASSLGSGHQETQYF. CDR3 nucleotide sequence: TGTGCCAGCAGCTTAGGGTCAGGGCACCAAGAGACCCAGTACTTC.

The chain recombines TRBV9 with TRBJ2-5, with 7 bases identical to TRBD1. The CDR3 extends over 15 amino acids. After removal of 0 bases from V and 1 base from J, the junction contained 3 bases not matched to a gene. Germline CDR1 is SGDLS and CDR2 is YYNGEE. DNA of the CDR3: TGTGCCAGCAGCGTAGCAGGGACAGCCCAAGAGACCCAGTACTTC. The encoded protein is CASSVAGTAQETQYF.

This sequence joins TRBV28 and TRBJ2-3; TRBD1 matches at 8 bases. This CDR3 contains 15 residues. CDR1 and CDR2 from the germline V gene are MDHEN and SYDVKM. V shed 4 bases and J 4 bases; nucleotides not matched to a gene: 7. The CDR3 nucleotides are TGTGCCAGCAGTTCGACAGGGGTCGGCGCAGATACGCAGTATTTT. Amino acids: CASSSTGVGADTQYF.

The genes are TRBV7-2 and TRBJ1-4, with 9 bases matching TRBD1. V lost 1 base, J lost 7 bases, and 1 base stayed unmatched. CDR1 is SGHTA and CDR2 is FQGNSA in the germline V gene. The CDR3 length is 14 residues. CDR3 nucleotides: TGTGCCAGCAGCTTAGACAGGGGGCGTGAAAAACTGTTTTTT. It specifies CASSLDRGREKLFF.

The chain recombines TRBV5-1 with TRBJ1-1; the match to TRBD1 covers 8 bases. Germline V CDR1 and CDR2: SGHRS, YFSETQ. The CDR3 spans 13 residues. With V trimmed by 3 bases and J by 5 bases, 3 bases remained unmatched. CDR3 bases: TGCGCCAGCAGCTCCGACAGGGGTACTGAAGCTTTCTTT. Encoded protein: CASSSDRGTEAFF. The full variable domain, rest sourced from reference TRBV5-1 and TRBJ1-1, is KAGVTQTPRYLIKTRGQQVTLSCSPISGHRSVSWYQQTPGQGLQFLFEYFSETQRNKGNFPGRFSGRQFSNSRSEMNVSTLELGDSALYLCASSSDRGTEAFFGQGTRLTVV.

V and J are TRBV18 and TRBJ2-1; 12 positions agree with TRBD2. Germline loops: CDR1 KGHSH, CDR2 LQKENI. V shed 5 bases and J 7 bases; nucleotides not matched to a gene: 6. The CDR3 extends over 15 amino acids. In DNA, the CDR3 is TGTGCCAGCTCAGCTAGCGGGAGGGCGGAAAATGAGCAGTTCTTC. It translates to CASSASGRAENEQFF.

The chain is built from TRBV28 and TRBJ2-7; 11 positions match TRBD1. Trimming took 8 bases from V and 4 from J; bases not matched to a gene: 4. The CDR3 consists of 13 residues. Per the germline V gene, CDR1 is MDHEN and CDR2 is SYDVKM. DNA of the CDR3: TGTGCCAGCGAGGGGACAGGGGGATACGAGCAGTACTTC. It translates to CASEGTGGYEQYF. The full variable domain, its missing parts supplied by reference TRBV28 and TRBJ2-7, is DVKVTQSSRYLVKRTGEKVFLECVQDMDHENMFWYRQDPGLGLRLIYFSYDVKMKEKGDIPEGYSVSREKKERFSLILESASTNQTSMYLCASEGTGGYEQYFGPGTRLTVT.

The V and J genes are TRBV5-1 and TRBJ2-7, with 7 nucleotides matching TRBD2. V gave up 7 bases and J gave up 0 bases; unmatched junction bases: 7. The CDR3 is 14 residues long. CDR1 SGHRS and CDR2 YFSETQ come from the germline V gene. The CDR3 loop reads CASGAGDPSYEQYF. The CDR3 region has the DNA TGCGCCAGCGGGGCGGGGGACCCCTCCTACGAGCAGTACTTC.

CDR3 nucleotide sequence: TGTGCCAGCAGCGTTGACATGATCCGGGGACAGCCCCAGCATTTT. Its protein product is CASSVDMIRGQPQHF. The chain combines TRBV2 with TRBJ1-5; D remains unclear. The CDR3 sequence is 15 residues long. The germline CDR1 and CDR2 sequences are SNHLY and FYNNEI. Trimming pared 6 bases from V and 7 bases from J, leaving 19 bases between. Supplemented by reference TRBV2 and TRBJ1-5, the full variable domain reads EPEVTQTPSHQVTQMGQEVILRCVPISNHLYFYWYRQILGQKVEFLVSFYNNEISEKSEIFDDQFSVERPDGSNFTLKIRSTKLEDSAMYFCASSVDMIRGQPQHFGDGTRLSIL.

V usage is TRBV7-8 and J usage is TRBJ1-4; D might be TRBD1 (5 bases). Trimming took 1 base from V and 8 from J, leaving 14 bases between them. This CDR3 is built from 15 residues. CDR1 and CDR2 (germline): SGHVS, FQNEAQ. The CDR3: CASSLGGERWEKLFF. As DNA, the CDR3 is TGTGCCAGCAGCTTAGGGGGGGAAAGATGGGAAAAACTGTTTTTT.

The V and J genes are TRBV20-1 and TRBJ1-5; TRBD1 is a possible D gene (6 bases). The CDR3 loop spans 11 amino acids. V lost 7 bases, J lost 9 bases, and 13 bases lay in between. Per the germline V gene, CDR1 is DFQATT and CDR2 is SNEGSKA (reference sequence). CDR3 region: CSGEGEGPQHF. The CDR3 region has the DNA TGCAGTGGTGAGGGGGAGGGGCCCCAGCATTTT.

The rearrangement links TRBV28 to TRBJ1-5, with 12 bases matching TRBD1. The germline V gene encodes CDR1 MDHEN and CDR2 SYDVKM. Unmatched junction bases numbered 14, after V lost 2 bases and J lost 3 bases. This CDR3 spans 20 amino acids. CDR3 nucleotides: TGTGCCAGCAGTTTAATCGGATCCGGGACAGGGGGCGCGAACAATCAGCCCCAGCATTTT. This encodes CASSLIGSGTGGANNQPQHF.

Here the CDR3 DNA reads TGTGCCAGCAGCCCCGGGGGAGCCAAAAACATTCAGTACTTC. Its protein is CASSPGGAKNIQYF. This chain connects TRBV4-2 to TRBJ2-4, with D maybe TRBD2 (6 bases). V was cut by 4 bases and J by 0 bases, with 7 bases left in between. The CDR3 runs 14 residues. Germline values: CDR1 LGHNA, CDR2 YNFKEQ.

V gene TRBV27 combines with J gene TRBJ1-2; 8 bases align to TRBD1. V was clipped by 1 base and J by 8 bases; unmatched bases: 9. Germline V gene sequence: CDR1 MNHEY, CDR2 SMNVEV (reference sequence). This CDR3 is built from 15 residues. The CDR3 DNA reads as TGTGCCAGCAGTTTATGGGGGGACAGGAAGGGCGGCTACACCTTC. Residues: CASSLWGDRKGGYTF.

The rearrangement links TRBV7-8 to TRBJ2-5; 8 bases align to TRBD2. The V gene end was trimmed by 7 bases and the J gene end by 4 bases; junction bases not matched to a gene: 5. The CDR3 contains 13 residues. Germline V gene sequence: CDR1 SGHVS, CDR2 FQNEAQ. CDR3 protein: CASIKRERETQYF. The DNA of the CDR3 is TGTGCCAGCATCAAGCGGGAGCGAGAGACCCAGTACTTC.

This clone showed up just a few times. V is TRBV2 and J is TRBJ2-7, with D tentatively TRBD2 (7 bases). The CDR3 extends over 14 amino acids. Between the trimmed V and J ends, which lost 5 bases and 5 bases, there was a span of 16 bases. Germline values: CDR1 SNHLY, CDR2 FYNNEI. CDR3 amino acids: CASSFEPGGHEQYF. CDR3 nucleotide sequence: TGTGCCAGCAGTTTTGAGCCGGGGGGCCACGAGCAGTACTTC. Looking up the rest from reference TRBV2 and TRBJ2-7 gives the full variable domain: EPEVTQTPSHQVTQMGQEVILRCVPISNHLYFYWYRQILGQKVEFLVSFYNNEISEKSEIFDDQFSVERPDGSNFTLKIRSTKLEDSAMYFCASSFEPGGHEQYFGPGTRLTVT.

The rearrangement uses TRBV10-3 and TRBJ1-3, with D perhaps matching TRBD1 (6 bases). Per the germline V gene, CDR1 is ENHRY and CDR2 is SYGVKD. The CDR3 covers 14 residues. Trimming took off 2 bases at V and 3 bases at J, with 8 bases between the two ends. DNA for the CDR3: TGTGCCATCAGTGAGGGCAGGGGTGGAAACACCATATATTTT. Its translation: CAISEGRGGNTIYF.

This sequence joins TRBV5-5 and TRBJ2-7, with a possible D match to TRBD1 (5 bases). This CDR3 contains 14 residues. The V gene's germline CDR1 is SGHKS and CDR2 YYEKEE (reference sequence). Trimming stripped 0 bases from V and 4 bases from J, with 11 bases between. The CDR3 DNA sequence: TGTGCCAGCAGCTTGGATCAGGGATGGTACGAGCAGTACTTC. Residues: CASSLDQGWYEQYF.